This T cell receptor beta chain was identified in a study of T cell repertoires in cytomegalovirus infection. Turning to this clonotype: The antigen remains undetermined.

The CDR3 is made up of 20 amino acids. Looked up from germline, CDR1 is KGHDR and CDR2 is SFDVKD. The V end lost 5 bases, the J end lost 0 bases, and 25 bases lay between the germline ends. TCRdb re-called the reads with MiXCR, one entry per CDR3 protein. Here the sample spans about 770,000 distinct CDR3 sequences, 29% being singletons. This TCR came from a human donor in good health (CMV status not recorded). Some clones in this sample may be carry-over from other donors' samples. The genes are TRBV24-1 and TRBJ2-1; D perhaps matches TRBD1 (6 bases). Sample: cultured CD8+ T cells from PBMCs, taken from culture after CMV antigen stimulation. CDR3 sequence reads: CATSGRRTARHLSSYNEQFF. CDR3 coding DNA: TGTGCCACCAGTGGTCGCAGGACAGCAAGGCACCTTAGCTCCTACAATGAGCAGTTCTTC.